This TCR beta chain was documented in a study of T cell changes during pregnancy in multiple sclerosis. V lost 3 bases, J lost 4 bases, and 9 bases lay in between. CDR1 is KGHSH and CDR2 is LQKENI in the germline V gene. The CDR3 spans 13 residues. Sequenced by immunoSEQ multiplex PCR; TCRdb stores in-frame clones only, minus some. The repertoire consists of 57,000 or so clones, with less than 95% occurring once and the leading ten covering around 3.3%. The sequence was collected from a female donor in good health, enrolled as a control in a pregnancy study. The sequencing here drew on peripheral blood, taken after pregnancy. This chain uses TRBV18 with TRBJ1-1, with D possibly matching TRBD1 (6 bases). The CDR3 is CASSPVQGTEAFF. The CDR3 nucleotides are TGTGCCAGCTCACCCGTACAGGGCACTGAAGCTTTCTTT.